These 29 T cell receptor beta chains share one sample of origin, sequenced in a study of blood T cell repertoires in COVID-19. The data were produced by immunoSEQ multiplex PCR, yet TCRdb's version contains in-frame clones alone and is incomplete. Of about 160,000 clones listed, 87% are singletons. What was sequenced was PBMCs or T cells enriched from blood (not recorded which). The origin of the receptors is a woman aged 45-65 years who had recovered from COVID-19.

The chain recombines TRBV5-4 with TRBJ1-1; a weak D match, TRBD1 (5 bases). The CDR3 contains 14 residues. V was cut by 4 bases and J by 0 bases, with 10 bases left in between. Germline-derived CDR1 and CDR2 are SGHNT and YYREEE (reference sequence). CDR3 protein: CASSQGHMNTEAFF. Here the CDR3 DNA reads TGTGCCAGCAGCCAGGGCCATATGAACACTGAAGCTTTCTTT.

V and J are TRBV6-5 and TRBJ2-3, with D possibly being TRBD1 (5 bases). CDR1 MNHEY and CDR2 SVGAGI come from the germline V gene. Trimming left V 2 bases short and J 2 bases short, with 8 bases between. The CDR3 is 14 residues long. The CDR3 here is CASSYGASTDTQYF. Written as DNA, the CDR3 is TGTGCCAGCAGTTACGGGGCCTCCACAGATACGCAGTATTTT.

The chain carries TRBV27 and TRBJ1-5; D is ambiguous. This CDR3 region has 13 residues. Germline CDR1 is MNHEY and CDR2 is SMNVEV (reference sequence). With 3 bases removed from V and 7 bases from J, the gap between germline ends came to 10 bases. The CDR3, as DNA: TGTGCCAGCAGTTTTACAACGGGGCAGCCCCAGCATTTT. This codes for CASSFTTGQPQHF.

The chain is built from TRBV5-1 and TRBJ1-1; D call uncertain. Germline V gene sequence: CDR1 SGHRS, CDR2 YFSETQ. V lost 0 bases and J 3 bases, leaving 9 bases between the germline ends. The CDR3 totals 14 residues. CDR3 nucleotides: TGCGCCAGCAGCTTGGAAGCCGGTTACACTGAAGCTTTCTTT. Translated, it gives CASSLEAGYTEAFF.

The V call is TRBV9, the J call TRBJ1-2, with D possibly matching TRBD1 (5 bases). There are 14 residues in the CDR3. V lost 0 bases and J lost 4, with 10 bases in between. Per the germline V gene, CDR1 is SGDLS and CDR2 is YYNGEE. CDR3 residues: CASSVARTPYGYTF. The DNA of the CDR3 is TGTGCCAGCAGCGTAGCTAGGACACCCTATGGCTACACCTTC.

The chain is built from TRBV6-2 or TRBV6-3 and TRBJ2-7; the match to TRBD2 covers 10 bases. The CDR3 loop spans 14 amino acids. In germline, CDR1 is MNHEY, CDR2 SVGEGT. V shed 4 bases and J 6 bases; nucleotides not matched to a gene: 6. The CDR3 spells CASSSTSGKREQYF. In nucleotides, the CDR3 is TGTGCCAGCAGTTCCACTAGCGGGAAACGCGAGCAGTACTTC.

The genes are TRBV29-1 and TRBJ2-1; 9 bases fit TRBD2. Per the germline V gene, CDR1 is SQVTM and CDR2 is ANQGSEA. The J segment lost 8 bases and the V segment lost 3 bases, leaving 8 bases of the junction unmatched. The CDR3 totals 14 residues. CDR3 in DNA: TGCAGCGTTGACGGGGCGGGAGGGGGAGATGAGCAGTTCTTC. The encoded protein is CSVDGAGGGDEQFF.

V gene TRBV20-1 combines with J gene TRBJ2-7; 9 bases map to TRBD2. Germline-derived CDR1 and CDR2 are DFQATT and SNEGSKA (reference sequence). This CDR3 has 14 residues. The V segment lost 3 bases and the J segment 3 bases; nucleotides outside the gene matches: 6. CDR3 protein: CSASRLAGIYEQYF. For the CDR3, the DNA is TGCAGTGCTAGTCGTCTAGCGGGAATCTACGAGCAGTACTTC.

This chain links TRBV9 with TRBJ2-3, with 7 bases identical to TRBD2. This CDR3 has 16 amino acids. Trimming took 2 bases from V and 2 from J; bases not matched to a gene: 8. Germline V gene lookup returns CDR1 SGDLS and CDR2 YYNGEE. CDR3 bases: TGTGCCAGCAGCGTCGGGGACTACCTTTTCACAGATACGCAGTATTTT. This gives the protein CASSVGDYLFTDTQYF.

This clone occurred a few times. J is TRBJ1-1 and V is TRBV19; D perhaps matches TRBD1 (6 bases). Germline assignment: CDR1 LNHDA and CDR2 SQIVND (reference sequence). V shed 5 bases and J shed 1 base, with 14 bases lying between them. The CDR3 has 15 amino acids. CDR3 sequence (DNA): TGTGCCAGTAGTCTCGGACAGTACCAGAACACTGAAGCTTTCTTT. It codes for CASSLGQYQNTEAFF.

The rearrangement joins TRBV10-3 to TRBJ2-7; 13 nucleotides agree with TRBD2. Germline CDR1 is ENHRY and CDR2 is SYGVKD. The V and J ends lost 8 bases and 6 bases, in that order; junction bases with no gene match: 1. CDR3 length: 12 amino acids. As DNA, the CDR3 is TGTGCCATCGGGACTAGCGGGACCGAGCAGTACTTC. Translation: CAIGTSGTEQYF.

The chain recombines TRBV19 with TRBJ2-7; TRBD1 matches 10 bases. Trimming cost V 5 bases and J 2 bases; bases outside gene matches: 6. Germline assignment: CDR1 LNHDA and CDR2 SQIVND (reference sequence). This CDR3 is built from 15 residues. CDR3 nucleotide sequence: TGTGCCAGTAGTTTCGGGACAGGGGCCCCCTACGAGCAGTACTTC. Its protein is CASSFGTGAPYEQYF.

V is TRBV7-5 and J is TRBJ2-1; no check of the table's D call, TRBD2, against the DNA was made. TRBV7-5 is a documented pseudogene. The CDR3 has 17 residues. The CDR3 DNA is TGTGCCAGAAGCATAAGGGACTATATAGCCTCTTACAATGAGCAGTTCTTC. Its translation: CARSIRDYIASYNEQFF.

CDR3 DNA sequence: TGTGCCAGTAGGATCGACATGGGTACCGGGGAGCTGTTTTTT. Protein: CASRIDMGTGELFF. The chain couples TRBV19 to TRBJ2-2; D unclear. Trimming pared 6 bases from V and 5 bases from J, leaving 13 bases between. Germline CDR1 is LNHDA and CDR2 is SQIVND (reference sequence). CDR3 length: 14 amino acids.

The rearrangement uses TRBV29-1 and TRBJ2-5; TRBD2 is a possible D gene (6 bases). The germline CDR1 and CDR2 sequences are SQVTM and ANQGSEA. The CDR3 has 12 residues. V lost 8 bases, J lost 5 bases, and 15 bases lay in between. The CDR3 DNA follows: TGCAGCTCCCACCACGGAGGGGAGACCCAGTACTTC. This encodes CSSHHGGETQYF.

The chain recombines TRBV5-1 with TRBJ2-2; D remains unclear. The germline V gene encodes CDR1 SGHRS and CDR2 YFSETQ. V shed 0 bases and J shed 3 bases, with 6 bases lying between them. CDR3 length: 14 amino acids. This chain's CDR3 is CASSLDGHTGELFF. CDR3 coding DNA: TGCGCCAGCAGCTTGGACGGTCACACCGGGGAGCTGTTTTTT.

The rearrangement links TRBV3-1 (or the pseudogene TRBV3-2) to TRBJ1-5; 8 nucleotides agree with TRBD1. The CDR3 sequence is 16 residues long. In germline, CDR1 is LGHDT, CDR2 YNNKEL (reference sequence). Losses at the gene ends were 2 bases for V and 3 bases for J; bases not matched to a gene: 6. DNA for the CDR3: TGTGCCAGCAGCCAACAGGGGGCCGTACCCAATCAGCCCCAGCATTTT. Translated: CASSQQGAVPNQPQHF.

J is TRBJ2-6 and V is TRBV4-1; tentatively, D is TRBD1 (6 bases). There are 17 residues in the CDR3. Germline V gene sequence: CDR1 MGHRA, CDR2 YSYEKL. The germline V and J ends were trimmed by 6 bases and 0 bases, with 15 bases remaining between them. CDR3 in DNA: TGCGCCAGCAGAACCCGGGACACCTCCTCTGGGGCCAACGTCCTGACTTTC. Translated: CASRTRDTSSGANVLTF.

This clone has only a few counts. V gene TRBV27 combines with J gene TRBJ1-2, with TRBD1 as a possible D gene (5 bases). The germline V gene encodes CDR1 MNHEY and CDR2 SMNVEV (reference sequence). V lost 6 bases, J lost 0 bases, and 20 bases lay in between. The CDR3 spans 17 residues. Here the CDR3 DNA reads TGTGCCAGCAGCCCTTGGGAGGGGCGCGCGTCTAACTATGGCTACACCTTC. It codes for CASSPWEGRASNYGYTF.

The V call is TRBV14, the J call TRBJ2-2, with TRBD2 matching over 8 bases. V lost 0 bases to trimming and J lost 4 bases; unmatched junction nucleotides: 1. There are 15 residues in the CDR3. The germline CDR1 and CDR2 sequences are SGHDN and FVKESK. The CDR3 protein is CASSQDGGVTGELFF. CDR3 in DNA: TGTGCCAGCAGCCAAGACGGGGGGGTCACCGGGGAGCTGTTTTTT. Full variable domain (rest looked up from reference TRBV14 and TRBJ2-2): EAGVTQFPSHSVIEKGQTVTLRCDPISGHDNLYWYRRVMGKEIKFLLHFVKESKQDESGMPNNRFLAERTGGTYSTLKVQPAELEDSGVYFCASSQDGGVTGELFFGEGSRLTVL.

The chain uses TRBV27 and TRBJ2-3, with 8 positions matching TRBD2. The CDR3 sequence is 16 residues long. Germline V gives CDR1 MNHEY, CDR2 SMNVEV (reference sequence). With 1 base clipped from V and 2 bases from J, the junction kept 5 bases outside the gene matches. In DNA form, the CDR3 reads TGTGCCAGCAGTTTATTACCCGGGAGGGCCACAGATACGCAGTATTTT. Protein sequence: CASSLLPGRATDTQYF.

A single count supports this clone. The chain recombines TRBV5-4 with TRBJ1-3; TRBD1 is a possible D gene (5 bases). Germline V CDR1 and CDR2: SGHNT, YYREEE (reference sequence). V was pared by 1 base and J by 0 bases, with 8 bases between. The CDR3 has 15 residues. The CDR3 region is CASSLKTDSGNTIYF. CDR3 nucleotide sequence: TGTGCCAGCAGCTTGAAGACAGACTCTGGAAACACCATATATTTT.

The V and J genes are TRBV15 and TRBJ2-6; tentative D call: TRBD2 (6 bases). Germline loops: CDR1 LNHNV, CDR2 YYDKDF (reference sequence). The CDR3 totals 15 residues. V lost 3 bases and J 2 bases, leaving 8 bases between the germline ends. For the CDR3, the DNA is TGTGCCACCAGCAGGCGGGGCGCTGGGGCCAACGTCCTGACTTTC. Amino acids: CATSRRGAGANVLTF.

The chain couples TRBV19 to TRBJ2-1; D is unresolved. CDR1 is LNHDA, CDR2 SQIVND, per germline (reference sequence). The ends were cut back, 3 bases at V and 5 bases at J, with 5 bases in the middle. The CDR3 is 12 amino acids. The CDR3 here is CASSIGHNEQFF. The CDR3 DNA sequence: TGTGCCAGTAGTATCGGTCACAATGAGCAGTTCTTC.

This rearrangement joins TRBV20-1 to TRBJ1-2; 9 bases match TRBD1. The CDR3 runs to 11 residues. From germline, CDR1 is DFQATT and CDR2 SNEGSKA (reference sequence). V gave up 6 bases and J gave up 9 bases; unmatched junction bases: 5. CDR3 in DNA: TGCAGTGCACCGACAGGGGGGAGCTACACCTTC. As protein: CSAPTGGSYTF.

The gene calls are TRBV6-5 and TRBJ1-1; D may be TRBD1 (5 bases). Germline loops: CDR1 MNHEY, CDR2 SVGAGI. The CDR3 contains 13 residues. Trimming left V 5 bases short and J 1 base short, with 8 bases between. The CDR3 nucleotides read TGTGCCAGCAGTCGGGGGGGGAACACTGAAGCTTTCTTT. Translation gives CASSRGGNTEAFF.

The chain employs TRBV20-1 and TRBJ1-1; D may be TRBD1 (6 bases). The CDR3 is 11 amino acids. V was trimmed by 3 bases and J by 11 bases, leaving 13 bases between them. CDR1 and CDR2 (germline): DFQATT, SNEGSKA (reference sequence). The CDR3 reads CSARSGGLAFF. The CDR3, as DNA: TGCAGTGCTAGGTCCGGGGGGCTCGCTTTCTTT.

The chain links TRBV15 to TRBJ2-1, with D possibly matching TRBD2 (5 bases). The V gene lost 0 bases and the J gene lost 6 bases, with 12 bases spanning the gap. The CDR3 is 15 residues long. The germline gives CDR1 LNHNV, CDR2 YYDKDF (reference sequence). Here the CDR3 reads CATSRDASGSNEQFF. The CDR3 nucleotides are TGTGCCACCAGCAGAGATGCCAGCGGTAGCAATGAGCAGTTCTTC.

The chain recombines TRBV11-3 with TRBJ1-1; 7 nucleotides match TRBD1. J gave up 7 bases and V 2 bases, and 1 base lay outside the gene matches. The CDR3 is 12 amino acids. Germline CDR1 is SGHNT and CDR2 is YENEEA. In DNA, the CDR3 is TGTGCCAGCAGCTTAAGGGGGCTTGAAGCTTTCTTT. Protein product: CASSLRGLEAFF.